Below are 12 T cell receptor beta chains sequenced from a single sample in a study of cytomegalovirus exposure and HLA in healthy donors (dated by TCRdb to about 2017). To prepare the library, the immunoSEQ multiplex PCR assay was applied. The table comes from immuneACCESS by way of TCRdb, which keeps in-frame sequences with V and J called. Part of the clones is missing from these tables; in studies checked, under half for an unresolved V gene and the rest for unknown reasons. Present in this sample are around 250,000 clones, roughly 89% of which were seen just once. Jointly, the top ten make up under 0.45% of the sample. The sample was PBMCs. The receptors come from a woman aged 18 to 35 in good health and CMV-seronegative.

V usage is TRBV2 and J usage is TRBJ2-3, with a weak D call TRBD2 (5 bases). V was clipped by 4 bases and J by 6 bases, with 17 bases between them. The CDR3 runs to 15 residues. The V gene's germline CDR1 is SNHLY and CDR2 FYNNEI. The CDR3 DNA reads TGTGCCAGCAGTGCTGAGACGTGGGAGAGGGATACGCAGTATTTT. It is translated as CASSAETWERDTQYF.

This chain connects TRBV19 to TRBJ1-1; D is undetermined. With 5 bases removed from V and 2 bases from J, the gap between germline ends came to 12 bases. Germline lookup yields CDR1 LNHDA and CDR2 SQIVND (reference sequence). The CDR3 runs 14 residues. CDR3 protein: CASSPWRVNTEAFF. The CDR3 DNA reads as TGTGCCAGTAGTCCCTGGAGGGTCAACACTGAAGCTTTCTTT.

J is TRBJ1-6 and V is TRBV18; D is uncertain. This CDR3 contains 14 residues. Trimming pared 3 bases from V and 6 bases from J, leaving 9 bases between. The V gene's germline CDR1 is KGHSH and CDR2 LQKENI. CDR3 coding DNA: TGTGCCAGCTCACCGGAACAGATTAATTCACCCCTCCACTTT. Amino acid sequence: CASSPEQINSPLHF.

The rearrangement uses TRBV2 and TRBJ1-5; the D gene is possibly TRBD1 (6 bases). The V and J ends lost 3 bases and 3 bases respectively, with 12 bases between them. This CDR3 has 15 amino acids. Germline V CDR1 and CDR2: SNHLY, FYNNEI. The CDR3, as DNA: TGTGCCAGCAGTGATGGGCAGGGGCCCAATCAGCCCCAGCATTTT. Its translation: CASSDGQGPNQPQHF.

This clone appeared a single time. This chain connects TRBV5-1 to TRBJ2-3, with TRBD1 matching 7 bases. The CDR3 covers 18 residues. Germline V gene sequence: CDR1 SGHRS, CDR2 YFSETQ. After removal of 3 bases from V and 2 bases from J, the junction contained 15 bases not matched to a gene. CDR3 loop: CASSSPTGQVLFTDTQYF. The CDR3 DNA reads TGCGCCAGCAGCTCCCCAACCGGACAGGTACTATTCACAGATACGCAGTATTTT. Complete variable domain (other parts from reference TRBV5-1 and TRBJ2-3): KAGVTQTPRYLIKTRGQQVTLSCSPISGHRSVSWYQQTPGQGLQFLFEYFSETQRNKGNFPGRFSGRQFSNSRSEMNVSTLELGDSALYLCASSSPTGQVLFTDTQYFGPGTRLTVL.

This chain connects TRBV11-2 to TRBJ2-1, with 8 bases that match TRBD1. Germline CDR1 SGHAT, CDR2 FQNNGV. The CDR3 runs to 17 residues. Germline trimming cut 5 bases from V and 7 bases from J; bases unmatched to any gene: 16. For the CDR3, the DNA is TGTGCCAGCAGCCCCAGCGGTGCAGGGGGCCCTCGAAATGAGCAGTTCTTC. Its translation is CASSPSGAGGPRNEQFF.

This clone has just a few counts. CDR3 in DNA: TGCAGCGTTGGAGGGCGGGGGGCTGAAGCTTTCTTT. It specifies CSVGGRGAEAFF. This chain links TRBV29-1 with TRBJ1-1; D is perhaps TRBD1 (5 bases). The germline V gene encodes CDR1 SQVTM and CDR2 ANQGSEA. This CDR3 comprises 12 residues. Trimming left V 4 bases short and J 6 bases short, with 12 bases between.

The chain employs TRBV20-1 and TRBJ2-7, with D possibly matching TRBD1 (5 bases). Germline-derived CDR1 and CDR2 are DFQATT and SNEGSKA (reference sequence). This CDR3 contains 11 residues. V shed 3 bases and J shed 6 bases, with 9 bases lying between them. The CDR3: CSARGQSEQYF. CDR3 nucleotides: TGCAGTGCTAGGGGGCAGAGCGAGCAGTACTTC.

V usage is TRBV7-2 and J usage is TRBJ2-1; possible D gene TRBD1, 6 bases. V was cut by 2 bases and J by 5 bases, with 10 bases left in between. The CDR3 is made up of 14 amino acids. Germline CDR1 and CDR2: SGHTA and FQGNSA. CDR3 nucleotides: TGTGCCAGCAGCTTAATAGGGGGAAACAATGAGCAGTTCTTC. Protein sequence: CASSLIGGNNEQFF.

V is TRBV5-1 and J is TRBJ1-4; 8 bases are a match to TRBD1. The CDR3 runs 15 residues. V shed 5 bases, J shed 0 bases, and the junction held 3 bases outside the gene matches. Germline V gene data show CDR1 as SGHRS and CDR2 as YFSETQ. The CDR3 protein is CASRDRATTNEKLFF. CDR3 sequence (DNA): TGCGCCAGCAGGGACAGGGCTACAACTAATGAAAAACTGTTTTTT.

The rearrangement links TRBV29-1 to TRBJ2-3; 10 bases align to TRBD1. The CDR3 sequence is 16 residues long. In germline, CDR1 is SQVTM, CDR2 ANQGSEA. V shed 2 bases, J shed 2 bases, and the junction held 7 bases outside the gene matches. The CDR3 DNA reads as TGCAGCGTTGAAATGGGGACAGGGGAACACACAGATACGCAGTATTTT. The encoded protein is CSVEMGTGEHTDTQYF.

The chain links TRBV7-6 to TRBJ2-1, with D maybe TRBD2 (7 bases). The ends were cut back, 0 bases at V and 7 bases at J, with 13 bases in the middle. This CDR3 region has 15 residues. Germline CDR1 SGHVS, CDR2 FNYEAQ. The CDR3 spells CASSLAGGAENEQFF. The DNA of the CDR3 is TGTGCCAGCAGCTTAGCGGGGGGGGCCGAAAATGAGCAGTTCTTC.